This entry features one TCR beta chain sequence. Its antigen is as yet unknown. Trimming shortened V by 1 base and J by 4 bases, and 3 bases separated the two germline ends. CDR1 is LGHNA, CDR2 YSLEER, per germline. The CDR3 extends over 12 amino acids. The sample belongs to a study of cytotoxic CD8 clonotypes in ibrutinib-treated CLL. Study-wide results and caveats: Starting clonality was above that of age-matched healthy donors and tracked circulating CD8+ T-cell counts.

Libraries were prepared by immunoSEQ multiplex PCR; TCRdb keeps only in-frame clonotypes and omits some of them. The sample consists of 65,000 to 85,000 clones, approximately 90% of them appearing once. This receptor was obtained from a human donor with chronic lymphocytic leukemia. The sequencing used PBMCs, collected after 12 months of ibrutinib treatment. This chain joins TRBV4-3 and TRBJ2-3; D call uncertain. The CDR3 nucleotides are TGCGCCAGCAGCCAAGCGGCAGATACGCAGTATTTT. Translated, it gives CASSQAADTQYF.